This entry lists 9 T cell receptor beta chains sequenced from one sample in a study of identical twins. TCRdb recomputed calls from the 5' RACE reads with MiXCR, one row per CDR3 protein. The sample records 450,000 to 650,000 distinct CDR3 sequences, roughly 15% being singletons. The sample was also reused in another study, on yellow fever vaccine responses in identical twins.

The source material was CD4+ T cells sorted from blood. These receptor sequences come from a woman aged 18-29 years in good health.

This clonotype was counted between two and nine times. CDR3 sequence: CATSAGRGGYTDTQYF. The CDR3 region has the DNA TGTGCCACCAGTGCGGGCAGGGGGGGGTACACAGATACGCAGTATTTT. The rearrangement uses TRBV24-1 and TRBJ2-3, with D tentatively TRBD1 or TRBD2 (7 bases each). The length of the CDR3 is 16 residues. V was pared by 5 bases and J by 2 bases, with 16 bases between. Germline CDR1 is KGHDR and CDR2 is SFDVKD.

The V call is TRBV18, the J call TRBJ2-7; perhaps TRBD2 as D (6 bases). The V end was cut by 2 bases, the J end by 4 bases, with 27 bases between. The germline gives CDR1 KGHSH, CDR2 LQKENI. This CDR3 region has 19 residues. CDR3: CASSPYSKQPGGRGYEQYF. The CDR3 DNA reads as TGTGCCAGCTCACCATATTCAAAACAACCCGGGGGACGGGGGTACGAGCAGTACTTC.

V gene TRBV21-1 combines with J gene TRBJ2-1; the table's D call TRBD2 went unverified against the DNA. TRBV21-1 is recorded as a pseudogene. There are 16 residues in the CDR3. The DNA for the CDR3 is TGTGCCAGCAGCAAAGATTCTAGCGGGAGAATCTATGAGCAGTTCTTC. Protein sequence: CASSKDSSGRIYEQFF.

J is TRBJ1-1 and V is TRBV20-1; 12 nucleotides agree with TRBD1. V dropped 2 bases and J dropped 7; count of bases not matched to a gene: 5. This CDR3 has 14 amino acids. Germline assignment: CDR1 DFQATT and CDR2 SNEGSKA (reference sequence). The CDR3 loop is CSARPGTGGIEAFF. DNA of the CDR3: TGCAGTGCTAGACCCGGGACAGGGGGCATTGAAGCTTTCTTT.

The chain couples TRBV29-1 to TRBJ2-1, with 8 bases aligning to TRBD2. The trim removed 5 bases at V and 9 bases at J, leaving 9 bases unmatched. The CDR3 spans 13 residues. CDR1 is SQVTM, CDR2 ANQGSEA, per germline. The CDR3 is CSVLIAGFGEQFF. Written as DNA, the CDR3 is TGCAGCGTTTTGATAGCGGGATTCGGTGAGCAGTTCTTC.

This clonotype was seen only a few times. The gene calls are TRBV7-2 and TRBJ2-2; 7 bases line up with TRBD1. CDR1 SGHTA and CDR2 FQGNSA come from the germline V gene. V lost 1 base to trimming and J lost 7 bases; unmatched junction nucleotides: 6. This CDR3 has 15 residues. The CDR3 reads CASSLVSGGHGELFF. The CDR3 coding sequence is TGTGCCAGCAGCTTAGTATCAGGGGGACACGGGGAGCTGTTTTTT.

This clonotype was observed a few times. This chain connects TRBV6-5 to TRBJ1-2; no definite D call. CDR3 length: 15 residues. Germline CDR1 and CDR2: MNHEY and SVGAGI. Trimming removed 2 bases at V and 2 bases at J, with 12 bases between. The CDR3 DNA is TGTGCCAGCAGTTACGGTGGCGGCAAGAACTATGGCTACACCTTC. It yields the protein CASSYGGGKNYGYTF.

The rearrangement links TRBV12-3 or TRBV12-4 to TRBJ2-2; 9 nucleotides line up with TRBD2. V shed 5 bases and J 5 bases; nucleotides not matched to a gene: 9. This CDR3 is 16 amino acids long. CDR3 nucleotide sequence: TGTGCCAGCAGTAGCGGACTAGCGTCCGTGACCGGGGAGCTGTTTTTT. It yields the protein CASSSGLASVTGELFF.

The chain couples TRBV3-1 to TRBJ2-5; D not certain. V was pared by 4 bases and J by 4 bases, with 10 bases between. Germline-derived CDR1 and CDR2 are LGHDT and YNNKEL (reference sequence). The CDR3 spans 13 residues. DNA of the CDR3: TGTGCCAGCAGCCCCCCTGTTCGAGAGACCCAGTACTTC. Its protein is CASSPPVRETQYF.